This paragraph reports one T cell receptor beta chain. The antigen remains undetermined. The sample belongs to a study of Ad26.COV2.S vaccination and SARS-CoV-2 variants. Study results and limitations: Possible underestimation of total T cell responses by the TCR breadth and depth analyses was noted. Vaccine recipients had higher spike-specific TCR breadth than placebo recipients.

The treatment denotes: over 15 received Ad26.COV2.S at low or high dose, single or two shots; several received placebo; per-sample allocation not given. Sampling occurred on day 63 after the first vaccine or placebo injection. Sequencing was performed with immunoSEQ multiplex PCR; in TCRdb, only in-frame clones are kept and a portion is missing. The sample records 350,000 to 500,000 clones, roughly 88% being singletons. This CDR3 comprises 16 residues. Germline V lookup: CDR1 SGHNT, CDR2 YYREEE (reference sequence). The J segment lost 6 bases and the V segment lost 5 bases, leaving 12 bases of the junction unmatched.

The sample was peripheral blood, taken in a trial of Ad26.COV2.S vaccine versus placebo. This clonotype was obtained from a person between 18 and 65 years old who received the Ad26.COV2.S COVID-19 vaccine or a placebo. The chain employs TRBV5-4 and TRBJ2-2, with 8 positions matching TRBD1. This CDR3 reads CASSFGTGYVPGELFF. CDR3 nucleotide sequence: TGTGCCAGCAGTTTCGGGACAGGATATGTTCCCGGGGAGCTGTTTTTT. Filled out from reference TRBV5-4 and TRBJ2-2, the complete variable domain reads ETGVTQSPTHLIKTRGQQVTLRCSSQSGHNTVSWYQQALGQGPQFIFQYYREEENGRGNFPPRFSGLQFPNYSSELNVNALELDDSALYLCASSFGTGYVPGELFFGEGSRLTVL.